This T cell receptor beta chain was identified during a study of chemoradiotherapy in HPV16-positive cancers (dated 2022 in TCRdb). Regarding the complete study: Functional T-cell assays on cells from two HPV16-positive patients defined candidate HPV-specific T-cell clones and common TCR motifs. The study set out to ask whether T-cell immunity against the HPV oncoproteins E6 and E7 changes over the course of chemoradiotherapy and whether that immunity affects survival. The candidate HPV-specific TCRs and motifs were then tracked in TCR repertoires from over 80 patients with HPV-related cancers. The paper as a whole reports these results and caveats: In HPV16-positive patients, expansion of HPV-responsive T cells during chemoradiotherapy was associated with improved recurrence-free survival. The survival association was reported for HPV16-positive patients, and the functional definition of HPV-specific T cells was derived from only two HPV16-positive patients. Expansion of candidate HPV-specific clones and E7-related TCR motifs was observed in the tumor microenvironment during treatment, whereas no such expansion was observed for non-HPV-specific T cells.

Preparation of the library involved the immunoSEQ multiplex PCR assay. As stored in TCRdb, this immuneACCESS dataset retains in-frame rearrangements with V and J assigned. A fraction of the clones does not appear; measured against another copy, unresolved V genes explain less than half of the discrepancy, and the remainder lacks a known reason. In all, the sample holds 20,000 to 30,000 clones, and roughly 87% of those were seen once. The ten most abundant clones make up roughly 4.7% of the sample. A remark on this clone: The antigen it recognizes is unknown. One base away there is no much larger clone; base qualities are not given.

Because repertoires were sampled repeatedly during chemoradiotherapy, clonal expansion in the tumor microenvironment could be followed. Here the sequenced sample was blood, taken from a patient who underwent chemoradiotherapy. The receptor comes from a human donor with HPV-associated anogenital cancer.

CDR3 reads: CAWSPGFRVETQYF. The nucleotides read TGTGCCTGGAGTCCGGGATTTAGGGTGGAGACCCAGTACTTC. The sequence joins TRBV30 to TRBJ2-5; TRBD2 is possibly the D segment (5 matching bases). CDR1 and CDR2 were assigned from the germline V gene (reference sequence) as GTSNPN and SVGIG. The CDR3 sequence holds 14 residues, the cysteine and phenylalanine included. The read is trimmed to its CDR3 DNA, 42 bases read in frame from base 1. V is reduced by 2 bases and J by 5 bases, leaving a spacing of 15 bases between them.